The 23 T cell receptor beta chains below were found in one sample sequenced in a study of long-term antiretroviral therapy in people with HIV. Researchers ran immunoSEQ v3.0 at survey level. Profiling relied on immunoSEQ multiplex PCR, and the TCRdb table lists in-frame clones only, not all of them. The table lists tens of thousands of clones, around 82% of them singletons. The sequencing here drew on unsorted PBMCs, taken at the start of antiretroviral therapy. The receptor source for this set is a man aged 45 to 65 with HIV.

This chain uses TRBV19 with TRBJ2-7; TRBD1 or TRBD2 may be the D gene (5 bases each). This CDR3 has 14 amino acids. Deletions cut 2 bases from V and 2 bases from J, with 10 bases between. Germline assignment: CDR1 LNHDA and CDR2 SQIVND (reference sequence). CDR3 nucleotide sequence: TGTGCCAGTAGTATAAGGGACGGAGCCTACGAGCAGTACTTC. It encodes CASSIRDGAYEQYF.

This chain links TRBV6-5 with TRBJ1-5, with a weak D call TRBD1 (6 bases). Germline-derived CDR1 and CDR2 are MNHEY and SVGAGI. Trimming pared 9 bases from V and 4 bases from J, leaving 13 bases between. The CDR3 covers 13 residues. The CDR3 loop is CASQGKENQPQHF. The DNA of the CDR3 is TGTGCCAGTCAGGGGAAGGAGAATCAGCCCCAGCATTTT.

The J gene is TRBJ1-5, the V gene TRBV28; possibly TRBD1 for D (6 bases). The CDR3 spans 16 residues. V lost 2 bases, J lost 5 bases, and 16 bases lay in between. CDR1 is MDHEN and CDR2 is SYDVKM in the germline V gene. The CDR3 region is CASSLAGARPHQPQHF. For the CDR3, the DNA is TGTGCCAGCAGTTTAGCGGGGGCCCGCCCACATCAGCCCCAGCATTTT.

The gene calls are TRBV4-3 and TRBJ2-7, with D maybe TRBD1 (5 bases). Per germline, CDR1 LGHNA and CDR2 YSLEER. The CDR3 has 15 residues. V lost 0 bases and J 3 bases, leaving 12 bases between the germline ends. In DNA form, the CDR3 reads TGCGCCAGCAGCCAAGATTTTAGACAGTACTACGAGCAGTACTTC. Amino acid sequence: CASSQDFRQYYEQYF.

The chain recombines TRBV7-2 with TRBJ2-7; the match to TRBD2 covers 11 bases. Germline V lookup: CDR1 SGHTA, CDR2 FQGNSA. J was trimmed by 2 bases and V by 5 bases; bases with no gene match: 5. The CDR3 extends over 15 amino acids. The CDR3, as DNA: TGTGCCAGCAGCCCACTAGCGGGGGCCGCCTACGAGCAGTACTTC. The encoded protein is CASSPLAGAAYEQYF.

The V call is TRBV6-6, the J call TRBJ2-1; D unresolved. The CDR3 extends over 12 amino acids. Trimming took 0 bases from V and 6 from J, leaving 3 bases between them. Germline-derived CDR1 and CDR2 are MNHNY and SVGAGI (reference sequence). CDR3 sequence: CASSYSSNEQFF. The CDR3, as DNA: TGTGCCAGCAGTTACTCGAGCAATGAGCAGTTCTTC.

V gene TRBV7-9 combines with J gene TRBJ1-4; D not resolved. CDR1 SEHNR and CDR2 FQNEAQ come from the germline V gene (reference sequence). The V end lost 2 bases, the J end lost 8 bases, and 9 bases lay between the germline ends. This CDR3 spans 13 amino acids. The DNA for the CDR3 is TGTGCCAGCAGCTTACAGTTAGGAGAAAAACTGTTTTTT. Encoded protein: CASSLQLGEKLFF.

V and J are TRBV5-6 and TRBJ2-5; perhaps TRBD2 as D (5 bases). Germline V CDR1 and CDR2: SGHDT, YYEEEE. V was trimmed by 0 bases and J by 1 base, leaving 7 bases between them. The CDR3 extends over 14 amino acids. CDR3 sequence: CASSLVEVQETQYF. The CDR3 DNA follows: TGTGCCAGCAGCTTGGTGGAGGTCCAAGAGACCCAGTACTTC. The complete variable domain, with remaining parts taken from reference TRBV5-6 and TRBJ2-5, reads DAGVTQSPTHLIKTRGQQVTLRCSPKSGHDTVSWYQQALGQGPQFIFQYYEEEERQRGNFPDRFSGHQFPNYSSELNVNALLLGDSALYLCASSLVEVQETQYFGPGTRLLVL.

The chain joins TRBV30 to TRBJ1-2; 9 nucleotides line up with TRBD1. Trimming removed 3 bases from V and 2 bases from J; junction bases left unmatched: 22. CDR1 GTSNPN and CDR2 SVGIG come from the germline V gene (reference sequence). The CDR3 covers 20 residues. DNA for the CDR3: TGTGCCTGGAGACTAACCGGGACAGGGAATTCACTGCCCTCAAACTATGGCTACACCTTC. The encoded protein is CAWRLTGTGNSLPSNYGYTF.

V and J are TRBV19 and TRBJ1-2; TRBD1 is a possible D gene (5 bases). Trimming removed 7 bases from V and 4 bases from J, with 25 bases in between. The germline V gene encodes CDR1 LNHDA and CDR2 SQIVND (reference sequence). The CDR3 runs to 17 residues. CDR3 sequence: CASNSPGFRQGAYGYTF. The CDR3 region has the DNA TGTGCCAGTAACTCCCCGGGGTTTCGGCAGGGAGCCTATGGCTACACCTTC. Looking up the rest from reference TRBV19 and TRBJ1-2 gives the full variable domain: DGGITQSPKYLFRKEGQNVTLSCEQNLNHDAMYWYRQDPGQGLRLIYYSQIVNDFQKGDIAEGYSVSREKKESFPLTVTSAQKNPTAFYLCASNSPGFRQGAYGYTFGSGTRLTVV.

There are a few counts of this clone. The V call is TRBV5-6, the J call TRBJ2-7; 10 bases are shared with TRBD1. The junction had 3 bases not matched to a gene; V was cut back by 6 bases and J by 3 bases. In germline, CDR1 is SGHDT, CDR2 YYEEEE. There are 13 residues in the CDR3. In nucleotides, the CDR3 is TGTGCCAGCACCCGGACAGGGGGCTACGAGCAGTACTTC. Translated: CASTRTGGYEQYF.

CDR3 bases: TGTGCCAGCAGCTCCTCATTTCCGATCTCGACTAGCACAGATACGCAGTATTTT. Amino acids: CASSSSFPISTSTDTQYF. This chain uses TRBV11-2 with TRBJ2-3; D remains unclear. This CDR3 contains 18 residues. Germline-derived CDR1 and CDR2 are SGHAT and FQNNGV. Between the trimmed V and J ends, which lost 4 bases and 0 bases, there was a span of 20 bases.

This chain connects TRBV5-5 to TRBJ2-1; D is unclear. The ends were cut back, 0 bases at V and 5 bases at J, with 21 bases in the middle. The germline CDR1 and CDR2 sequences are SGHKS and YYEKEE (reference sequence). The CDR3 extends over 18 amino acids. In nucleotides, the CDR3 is TGTGCCAGCAGCTTGGAGGAACAGATCATCCTACAAGACAATGAGCAGTTCTTC. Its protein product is CASSLEEQIILQDNEQFF.

The chain's CDR3 is CASTYSSTEAFF. The CDR3 nucleotides are TGTGCCAGCACTTACTCGAGCACTGAAGCTTTCTTT. The chain couples TRBV19 to TRBJ1-1; no reliable D call. Per the germline V gene, CDR1 is LNHDA and CDR2 is SQIVND (reference sequence). The CDR3 covers 12 residues. With 9 bases removed from V and 4 bases from J, the gap between germline ends came to 12 bases.

The CDR3 DNA reads TGTGCCAGCTCCTCGGGAGGGAACGAGCAGTACTTC. Translated: CASSSGGNEQYF. The chain couples TRBV18 to TRBJ2-7, with 8 nucleotides matching TRBD2. Trimming took 6 bases from V and 5 from J; bases not matched to a gene: 3. CDR3 length: 12 residues. From germline, CDR1 is KGHSH and CDR2 LQKENI. Supplemented by reference TRBV18 and TRBJ2-7, the full variable domain reads NAGVMQNPRHLVRRRGQEARLRCSPMKGHSHVYWYRQLPEEGLKFMVYLQKENIIDESGMPKERFSAEFPKEGPSILRIQQVVRGDSAAYFCASSSGGNEQYFGPGTRLTVT.

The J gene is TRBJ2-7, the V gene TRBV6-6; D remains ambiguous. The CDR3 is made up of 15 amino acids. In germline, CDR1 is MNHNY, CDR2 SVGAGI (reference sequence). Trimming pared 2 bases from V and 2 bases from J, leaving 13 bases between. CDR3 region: CASSYRFTDTYEQYF. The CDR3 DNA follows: TGTGCCAGCAGTTACCGCTTCACCGATACCTACGAGCAGTACTTC.

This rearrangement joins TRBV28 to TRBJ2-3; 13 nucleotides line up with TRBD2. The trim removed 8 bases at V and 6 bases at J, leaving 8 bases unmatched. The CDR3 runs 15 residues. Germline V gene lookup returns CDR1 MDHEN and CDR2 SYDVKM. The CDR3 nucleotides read TGTGCCAGCGCACTAGCGGGGGGGCCGAGGGATACGCAGTATTTT. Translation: CASALAGGPRDTQYF. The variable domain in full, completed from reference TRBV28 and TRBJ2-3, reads DVKVTQSSRYLVKRTGEKVFLECVQDMDHENMFWYRQDPGLGLRLIYFSYDVKMKEKGDIPEGYSVSREKKERFSLILESASTNQTSMYLCASALAGGPRDTQYFGPGTRLTVL.

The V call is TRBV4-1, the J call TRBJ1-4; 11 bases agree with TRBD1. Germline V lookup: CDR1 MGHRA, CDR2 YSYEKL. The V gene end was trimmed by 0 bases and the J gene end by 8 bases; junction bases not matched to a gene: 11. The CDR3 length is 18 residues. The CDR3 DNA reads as TGCGCCAGCAGCCAAGAGCCAACGGACAGGGGGCTAGGAGAAAAACTGTTTTTT. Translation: CASSQEPTDRGLGEKLFF.

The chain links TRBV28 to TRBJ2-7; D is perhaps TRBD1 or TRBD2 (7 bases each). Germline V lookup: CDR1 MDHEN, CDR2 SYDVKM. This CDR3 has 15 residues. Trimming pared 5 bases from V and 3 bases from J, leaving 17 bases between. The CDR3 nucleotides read TGTGCCAGCAGTCCGGGGGGACAGAACTACTACGAGCAGTACTTC. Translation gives CASSPGGQNYYEQYF.

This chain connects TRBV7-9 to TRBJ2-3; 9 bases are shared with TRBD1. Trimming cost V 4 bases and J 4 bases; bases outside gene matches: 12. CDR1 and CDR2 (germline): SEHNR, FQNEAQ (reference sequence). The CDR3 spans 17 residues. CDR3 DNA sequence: TGTGCCAGCAGCTGGGTAATAGGGACAGGGCTGGCAGATACGCAGTATTTT. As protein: CASSWVIGTGLADTQYF.

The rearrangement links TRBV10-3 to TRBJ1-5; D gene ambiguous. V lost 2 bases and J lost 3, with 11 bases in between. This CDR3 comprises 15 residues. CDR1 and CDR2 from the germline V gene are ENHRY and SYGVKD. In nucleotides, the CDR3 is TGTGCCATCAGTGAGAATCTGGCGAACAATCAGCCCCAGCATTTT. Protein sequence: CAISENLANNQPQHF.

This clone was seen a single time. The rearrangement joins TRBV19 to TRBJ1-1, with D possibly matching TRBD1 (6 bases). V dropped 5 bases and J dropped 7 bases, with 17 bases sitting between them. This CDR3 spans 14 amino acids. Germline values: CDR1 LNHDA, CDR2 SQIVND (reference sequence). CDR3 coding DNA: TGTGCCAGTAGTTACCCAGGGGAAGTTGGTGAAGCTTTCTTT. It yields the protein CASSYPGEVGEAFF.

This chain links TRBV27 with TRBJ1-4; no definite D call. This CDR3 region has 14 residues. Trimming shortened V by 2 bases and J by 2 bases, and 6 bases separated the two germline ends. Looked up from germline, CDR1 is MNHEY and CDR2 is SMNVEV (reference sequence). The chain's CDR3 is CASSLTLTNEKLFF. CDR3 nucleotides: TGTGCCAGCAGTTTAACTTTGACTAATGAAAAACTGTTTTTT.